The 23 T cell receptor beta chains presented below share a single source sample, sequenced in a study of blood T cell repertoires in COVID-19 (dated by TCRdb to the early 2020s). Library creation used the immunoSEQ multiplex PCR assay. Drawn from immuneACCESS, this table holds only the in-frame rearrangements with V and J called that TCRdb kept. Clones are partly lost; checked studies trace under half to an unresolved V gene and leave the rest unexplained. In all, the sample holds roughly 200,000 clones, and approximately 89% of those were seen once. Of the sample, 6.2% is held by the ten largest clones. Sequencing was done on a sample of PBMCs or T cells enriched from blood (not recorded which). The receptors stem from a man aged 35 to 55 who had recovered from COVID-19.

This clone was observed a single time. The rearrangement links TRBV28 to TRBJ1-3, with 7 bases fitting TRBD1. Germline loops: CDR1 MDHEN, CDR2 SYDVKM. V shed 5 bases and J 4 bases; nucleotides not matched to a gene: 8. This CDR3 spans 15 amino acids. CDR3 DNA: TGTGCCAGCAGTCCCCGACAGGGTTTCGGAAACACCATATATTTT. It encodes CASSPRQGFGNTIYF.

In this sample, this clone turned up a few times. The chain employs TRBV18 and TRBJ1-4, with 8 nucleotides matching TRBD1. Unmatched junction bases numbered 3, after V lost 2 bases and J lost 7 bases. The CDR3 length is 14 residues. The germline V gene has CDR1 KGHSH and CDR2 LQKENI. CDR3 coding DNA: TGTGCCAGCTCACCAAGGACAGGGTTTGAAAAACTGTTTTTT. Amino acid sequence: CASSPRTGFEKLFF.

This clone was picked up one time. The J gene is TRBJ1-1, the V gene TRBV9; possibly TRBD1 for D (6 bases). The V gene lost 0 bases and the J gene lost 1 base, with 10 bases spanning the gap. The CDR3 runs to 15 residues. Looked up from germline, CDR1 is SGDLS and CDR2 is YYNGEE. The CDR3 is CASSVDIQGNTEAFF. CDR3 coding DNA: TGTGCCAGCAGCGTAGATATACAGGGGAACACTGAAGCTTTCTTT.

This rearrangement joins TRBV18 to TRBJ2-7; unclear D gene. Germline CDR1 and CDR2: KGHSH and LQKENI. CDR3 length: 11 amino acids. V was pared by 2 bases and J by 3 bases, with 2 bases between. CDR3 DNA sequence: TGTGCCAGCTCACCATACTACGAGCAGTACTTC. As protein: CASSPYYEQYF.

CDR3 residues: CASSLVAGGDGYTF. The CDR3 DNA is TGTGCCAGCAGCTTGGTTGCGGGGGGTGATGGCTACACCTTC. V and J are TRBV5-6 and TRBJ1-2; D is perhaps TRBD1 (5 bases). The germline V gene encodes CDR1 SGHDT and CDR2 YYEEEE. Trimming cost V 0 bases and J 6 bases, with 12 bases left between them. The CDR3 is 14 residues long.

V gene TRBV9 combines with J gene TRBJ2-5, with D hard to call. In germline, CDR1 is SGDLS, CDR2 YYNGEE. CDR3 length equals 13 residues. V lost 0 bases and J 4 bases, leaving 7 bases between the germline ends. The CDR3 DNA reads as TGTGCCAGCAGCGTAGTTACTGGAGAGACCCAGTACTTC. Protein product: CASSVVTGETQYF.

The chain links TRBV9 to TRBJ2-5; 7 bases fit TRBD2. Germline CDR1 reads SGDLS; CDR2 reads YYNGEE. The CDR3 is 15 amino acids. Germline trimming cut 4 bases from V and 1 base from J; bases unmatched to any gene: 7. CDR3 in amino acids: CASSSRGGSQETQYF. As DNA, the CDR3 is TGTGCCAGCAGCTCCCGCGGCGGGAGCCAAGAGACCCAGTACTTC.

The chain recombines TRBV5-4 with TRBJ1-4; 8 bases align to TRBD1. The trim removed 4 bases at V and 5 bases at J, leaving 4 bases unmatched. Germline-derived CDR1 and CDR2 are SGHNT and YYREEE (reference sequence). The CDR3 runs 14 residues. Written as DNA, the CDR3 is TGTGCCAGCAGCCCGGGACAGGTGAATGAAAAACTGTTTTTT. Its protein is CASSPGQVNEKLFF.

This clone was found once. The rearrangement joins TRBV6-2 or TRBV6-3 to TRBJ1-2; D is ambiguous. The V gene lost 2 bases and the J gene lost 8 bases, with 15 bases spanning the gap. This CDR3 has 14 residues. Per germline, CDR1 MNHEY and CDR2 SVGEGT. The CDR3 region is CASSYPAGLGGYTF. The CDR3 DNA sequence: TGTGCCAGCAGTTACCCGGCGGGTTTAGGAGGCTACACCTTC.

The chain carries TRBV19 and TRBJ1-5, with a weak D call TRBD1 (5 bases). From germline, CDR1 is LNHDA and CDR2 SQIVND (reference sequence). CDR3 length: 15 amino acids. Trimming stripped 5 bases from V and 0 bases from J, with 11 bases between. CDR3: CASSSGLHSNQPQHF. DNA for the CDR3: TGTGCCAGTAGTTCGGGACTGCATAGCAATCAGCCCCAGCATTTT.

This chain uses TRBV11-1 with TRBJ1-1; D uncertain. The germline V and J ends were trimmed by 5 bases and 6 bases, with 16 bases remaining between them. From germline, CDR1 is SGHAT and CDR2 FQDESV (reference sequence). This CDR3 is 14 amino acids long. The CDR3 is CASSPINSQAEAFF. DNA of the CDR3: TGTGCCAGCAGCCCAATTAACAGCCAAGCTGAAGCTTTCTTT.

The chain has TRBV19 and TRBJ1-5; D might be TRBD1 (5 bases). Germline V gene data show CDR1 as LNHDA and CDR2 as SQIVND (reference sequence). V was clipped by 6 bases and J by 0 bases, with 12 bases between them. CDR3 length: 15 amino acids. The DNA of the CDR3 is TGTGCCAGTAGCCCACGACAGAATAGCAATCAGCCCCAGCATTTT. Encoded protein: CASSPRQNSNQPQHF.

The chain joins TRBV10-2 to TRBJ2-1; D is uncertain. This CDR3 spans 11 amino acids. The ends were cut back, 6 bases at V and 3 bases at J, with 3 bases in the middle. The germline V gene encodes CDR1 WSHSY and CDR2 SAAADI. The CDR3 nucleotides read TGCGCCAGCAGACACTACAATGAGCAGTTCTTC. This sequence encodes CASRHYNEQFF.

The chain joins TRBV28 to TRBJ1-5; D is possibly TRBD1 (5 bases). From germline, CDR1 is MDHEN and CDR2 SYDVKM. V dropped 3 bases and J dropped 0 bases, with 21 bases sitting between them. The CDR3 consists of 19 residues. This CDR3 is CASSFTPFRQTTSNQPQHF. The CDR3, as DNA: TGTGCCAGCAGTTTTACCCCCTTTCGACAGACAACTAGCAATCAGCCCCAGCATTTT.

The chain carries TRBV9 and TRBJ1-5, with TRBD1 matching over 8 bases. Per germline, CDR1 SGDLS and CDR2 YYNGEE. The CDR3 contains 14 residues. Unmatched junction bases numbered 6, after V lost 3 bases and J lost 7 bases. The CDR3 is CASSAGTGKQPQHF. The CDR3 nucleotides are TGTGCCAGCAGCGCCGGGACAGGTAAACAGCCCCAGCATTTT.

The V call is TRBV18, the J call TRBJ1-2; TRBD1 is a possible D gene (5 bases). V was cut by 2 bases and J by 6 bases, with 16 bases left in between. The germline V gene encodes CDR1 KGHSH and CDR2 LQKENI. The CDR3 sequence is 15 residues long. The CDR3 sequence: CASSPGSQGGHGYTF. CDR3 coding DNA: TGTGCCAGCTCACCAGGGAGTCAGGGAGGACATGGCTACACCTTC.

The chain recombines TRBV25-1 with TRBJ1-2; 8 nucleotides align to TRBD1. J gave up 8 bases and V 1 base, and 3 bases lay outside the gene matches. CDR1 and CDR2 (germline): MGHDK, SYGVNS. This CDR3 has 13 residues. The CDR3 region has the DNA TGTGCCAGCAGTGAATTGACAGGGGAAGGCTACACCTTC. This translates into CASSELTGEGYTF.

This chain connects TRBV2 to TRBJ1-1; D is perhaps TRBD1 (5 bases). The CDR3 has 11 amino acids. Trimming stripped 8 bases from V and 8 bases from J, with 12 bases between. Germline assignment: CDR1 SNHLY and CDR2 FYNNEI. CDR3 loop: CASGRGREAFF. CDR3 DNA: TGTGCCAGCGGAAGGGGCAGAGAAGCTTTCTTT.

This chain joins TRBV9 and TRBJ1-2; 9 bases are a match to TRBD1. There are 16 residues in the CDR3. V trimming: 2 bases; J trimming: 4 bases; junction bases outside the gene matches: 9. Germline V CDR1 and CDR2: SGDLS, YYNGEE. The CDR3 here is CASSVEPGTGPYGYTF. Here the CDR3 DNA reads TGTGCCAGCAGCGTCGAACCCGGGACAGGGCCCTATGGCTACACCTTC.

The chain uses TRBV20-1 and TRBJ2-2; weak D call: TRBD2 (5 bases). CDR3 size: 11 residues. Germline CDR1 is DFQATT and CDR2 is SNEGSKA (reference sequence). V was cut by 6 bases and J by 6 bases, with 8 bases left in between. This CDR3 is CSASLAGELFF. Written as DNA, the CDR3 is TGCAGTGCCTCACTAGCCGGGGAGCTGTTTTTT.

Concerning this clone: Other nucleotide sequences from this sample produce the same CDR3. The chain recombines TRBV3-1 (or the pseudogene TRBV3-2) with TRBJ1-4, with 8 bases fitting TRBD1. Germline loops: CDR1 LGHDT, CDR2 YNNKEL (reference sequence). This CDR3 contains 14 residues. Trimming removed 4 bases from V and 8 bases from J; junction bases left unmatched: 6. CDR3 nucleotide sequence: TGTGCCAGCAGCCTCCAGGGGGCGCGGGAAAAACTGTTTTTT. Residues: CASSLQGAREKLFF.

The chain recombines TRBV5-1 with TRBJ2-3; possible D gene TRBD1, 6 bases. CDR1 is SGHRS, CDR2 YFSETQ, per germline. This CDR3 contains 14 residues. V was clipped by 0 bases and J by 2 bases, with 7 bases between them. Written as DNA, the CDR3 is TGCGCCAGCAGCTTGGGGACAGACACAGATACGCAGTATTTT. Residues: CASSLGTDTDTQYF.

This chain links TRBV20-1 with TRBJ1-5, with 8 positions matching TRBD1. After removal of 6 bases from V and 3 bases from J, the junction contained 7 bases not matched to a gene. The CDR3 length is 14 residues. Germline V gene sequence: CDR1 DFQATT, CDR2 SNEGSKA (reference sequence). CDR3: CSASRQGTNQPQHF. The CDR3 DNA reads TGCAGTGCGAGTAGACAGGGGACCAATCAGCCCCAGCATTTT.